These 25 T cell receptor beta chains originate from one sample sequenced in a study of T cells in localized non-small cell lung cancer. Sequenced by immunoSEQ multiplex PCR; TCRdb stores in-frame clones only, minus some. The sample has thousands of clones, around 37% seen once; the top ten hold around a fifth. The starting material was normal lung tissue next to the tumor, obtained before any cancer treatment. The receptors shown here come from a woman aged 35 to 70 with stage II squamous cell lung carcinoma.

The V call is TRBV5-1, the J call TRBJ2-2; D possibly corresponds to TRBD1 (6 bases). The V gene's germline CDR1 is SGHRS and CDR2 YFSETQ. The CDR3 runs to 15 residues. The ends were cut back, 4 bases at V and 2 bases at J, with 12 bases in the middle. The CDR3 region is CASSLGQTNTGELFF. In nucleotides, the CDR3 is TGCGCCAGCAGCCTCGGACAGACCAACACCGGGGAGCTGTTTTTT.

This chain uses TRBV19 with TRBJ1-4; D is undetermined. CDR3 length equals 14 residues. Germline CDR1 LNHDA, CDR2 SQIVND (reference sequence). V was trimmed by 7 bases and J by 0 bases, leaving 9 bases between them. The CDR3 DNA reads TGTGCCAGTATGACACCCTCAACTAATGAAAAACTGTTTTTT. It encodes CASMTPSTNEKLFF.

The genes are TRBV28 and TRBJ1-6, with 8 bases identical to TRBD1. In germline, CDR1 is MDHEN, CDR2 SYDVKM. The V segment lost 4 bases and the J segment 7 bases; nucleotides outside the gene matches: 3. There are 14 residues in the CDR3. DNA of the CDR3: TGTGCCAGCAGTTCAGGGGGCGCGAATTCACCCCTCCACTTT. Translating it yields CASSSGGANSPLHF. The full variable domain, in which reference TRBV28 and TRBJ1-6 provide the parts outside the CDR3, is DVKVTQSSRYLVKRTGEKVFLECVQDMDHENMFWYRQDPGLGLRLIYFSYDVKMKEKGDIPEGYSVSREKKERFSLILESASTNQTSMYLCASSSGGANSPLHFGNGTRLTVT.

This clone is labeled as medium-sized. The V gene is TRBV11-3, the J gene TRBJ2-2; D is possibly TRBD2 (5 bases). Germline CDR1 SGHNT, CDR2 YENEEA. The CDR3 loop spans 15 amino acids. The V gene lost 3 bases and the J gene lost 4 bases, with 12 bases spanning the gap. The CDR3 region has the DNA TGTGCCAGCAGCTTGCCTGGGGAGATCACCGGGGAGCTGTTTTTT. Protein sequence: CASSLPGEITGELFF.

This clone was seen a handful of times. This chain uses TRBV9 with TRBJ2-3, with TRBD2 identical over 14 bases. CDR1 SGDLS and CDR2 YYNGEE come from the germline V gene. After removal of 6 bases from V and 4 bases from J, the junction contained 13 bases not matched to a gene. The CDR3 has 18 residues. The CDR3 DNA reads TGTGCCAGCATCATGACTAGCGGGGGGGCCGTGGATGCAGATACGCAGTATTTT. Translated: CASIMTSGGAVDADTQYF.

This clone was counted only a few times. Written as DNA, the CDR3 is TGCGCCAGCAGTGATGTGGGGGGAAGTGGGACACCCTATGGCTACACCTTC. Translated, it gives CASSDVGGSGTPYGYTF. This chain links TRBV10-2 with TRBJ1-2, with D possibly being TRBD1 (6 bases). In germline, CDR1 is WSHSY, CDR2 SAAADI. The CDR3 has 17 residues. Trimming cost V 3 bases and J 4 bases, with 21 bases left between them.

The chain joins TRBV6-8 to TRBJ2-3; D is perhaps TRBD1 (6 bases). The length of the CDR3 is 15 residues. Germline CDR1 and CDR2: MNHGY and SAAAGT. V was clipped by 0 bases and J by 9 bases, with 16 bases between them. In nucleotides, the CDR3 is TGTGCCAGCAGTTACTCGGGGGCTCCAGAGGACACGCAGTATTTT. This sequence encodes CASSYSGAPEDTQYF.

This clone was observed a few times. The chain links TRBV28 to TRBJ2-7; 11 bases map to TRBD2. There are 16 residues in the CDR3. V shed 5 bases and J 3 bases; nucleotides not matched to a gene: 9. Germline CDR1 is MDHEN and CDR2 is SYDVKM. The CDR3 reads CASSIPGTSGIYEQYF. Written as DNA, the CDR3 is TGTGCCAGCAGTATACCCGGGACTAGCGGAATCTACGAGCAGTACTTC.

The chain combines TRBV28 with TRBJ2-3, with D possibly matching TRBD2 (5 bases). Trimming cost V 6 bases and J 0 bases, with 13 bases left between them. Germline V lookup: CDR1 MDHEN, CDR2 SYDVKM. There are 15 residues in the CDR3. The CDR3 DNA reads as TGTGCCAGCAGCCCGGGAATGTATAGCACAGATACGCAGTATTTT. It yields the protein CASSPGMYSTDTQYF.

This chain joins TRBV14 and TRBJ1-2; D possibly corresponds to TRBD1 (5 bases). The CDR3 totals 15 residues. Trimming took off 5 bases at V and 6 bases at J, with 19 bases between the two ends. In germline, CDR1 is SGHDN, CDR2 FVKESK. CDR3 nucleotide sequence: TGTGCCAGCAGCAACATGGGGGTCTCCCGGGATGGCTACACCTTC. Protein sequence: CASSNMGVSRDGYTF.

V and J are TRBV15 and TRBJ2-2; 7 positions agree with TRBD2. Germline V CDR1 and CDR2: LNHNV, YYDKDF (reference sequence). The CDR3 runs 16 residues. The V gene end was trimmed by 0 bases and the J gene end by 0 bases; junction bases not matched to a gene: 1. The chain's CDR3 is CATSRDLAANTGELFF. The CDR3 nucleotides read TGTGCCACCAGCAGAGATCTAGCGGCGAACACCGGGGAGCTGTTTTTT. Full variable domain (remainder filled in from reference TRBV15 and TRBJ2-2): DAMVIQNPRYQVTQFGKPVTLSCSQTLNHNVMYWYQQKSSQAPKLLFHYYDKDFNNEADTPDNFQSRRPNTSFCFLDIRSPGLGDTAMYLCATSRDLAANTGELFFGEGSRLTVL.

Points on this clone: Other DNA sequences in the sample encode the same CDR3. The chain carries TRBV19 and TRBJ1-3, with no clear D. CDR3 length: 13 amino acids. CDR1 is LNHDA and CDR2 is SQIVND in the germline V gene (reference sequence). V lost 4 bases and J 2 bases, leaving 6 bases between the germline ends. The CDR3 is CASSTSPGNTIYF. Here the CDR3 DNA reads TGTGCCAGTAGTACGTCCCCTGGAAACACCATATATTTT.

In this sample, this clone is medium-sized. The genes are TRBV6-8 and TRBJ1-1; D gene ambiguous. CDR3 size: 12 residues. With 6 bases removed from V and 3 bases from J, the gap between germline ends came to 8 bases. CDR1 is MNHGY and CDR2 is SAAAGT in the germline V gene. CDR3: CASRRDDTEAFF. CDR3 sequence (DNA): TGTGCCAGCAGACGTGACGACACTGAAGCTTTCTTT.

The chain uses TRBV6-8 and TRBJ2-1; 12 positions agree with TRBD2. The CDR3 runs 15 residues. Trimming removed 7 bases from V and 6 bases from J; junction bases left unmatched: 7. From germline, CDR1 is MNHGY and CDR2 SAAAGT. The CDR3 nucleotides read TGTGCCAGCACCCCGACTAGCGGGGGAGTCAATGAGCAGTTCTTC. It codes for CASTPTSGGVNEQFF.

This chain uses TRBV28 with TRBJ2-1; D is undetermined. V was cut by 5 bases and J by 0 bases, with 11 bases left in between. The germline gives CDR1 MDHEN, CDR2 SYDVKM. The CDR3 runs 15 residues. The CDR3 nucleotides are TGTGCCAGCAGTCCCCTAGTAGGCTCCTACAATGAGCAGTTCTTC. Residues: CASSPLVGSYNEQFF. The full variable domain, rest sourced from reference TRBV28 and TRBJ2-1, is DVKVTQSSRYLVKRTGEKVFLECVQDMDHENMFWYRQDPGLGLRLIYFSYDVKMKEKGDIPEGYSVSREKKERFSLILESASTNQTSMYLCASSPLVGSYNEQFFGPGTRLTVL.

This clone has a single count. The chain joins TRBV19 to TRBJ1-2; D remains unclear. The CDR3 is made up of 14 amino acids. CDR1 and CDR2 (germline): LNHDA, SQIVND (reference sequence). Trimming cost V 3 bases and J 4 bases, with 12 bases left between them. The CDR3: CASSIGLDGYGYTF. As DNA, the CDR3 is TGTGCCAGTAGTATCGGACTCGATGGCTATGGCTACACCTTC.

This clone is large. The J gene is TRBJ2-1, the V gene TRBV6-8; 9 positions agree with TRBD1. Germline V lookup: CDR1 MNHGY, CDR2 SAAAGT. This CDR3 spans 14 amino acids. The trim removed 4 bases at V and 6 bases at J, leaving 4 bases unmatched. CDR3 region: CASSFMGQGNEQFF. The CDR3 DNA reads TGTGCCAGCAGTTTCATGGGACAGGGCAATGAGCAGTTCTTC.

The rearrangement joins TRBV19 to TRBJ1-6; D call uncertain. Germline CDR1 reads LNHDA; CDR2 reads SQIVND (reference sequence). This CDR3 has 15 residues. The V gene lost 7 bases and the J gene lost 7 bases, with 17 bases spanning the gap. CDR3 bases: TGTGCCAGTACCTTAGGAGGGAAGGCGAATTCACCCCTCCACTTT. Its protein product is CASTLGGKANSPLHF.

V and J are TRBV28 and TRBJ1-6; no definite D call. With 6 bases removed from V and 9 bases from J, the gap between germline ends came to 12 bases. The CDR3 is 13 residues long. Germline CDR1 is MDHEN and CDR2 is SYDVKM. This CDR3 reads CASSPRHFSPLHF. In DNA form, the CDR3 reads TGTGCCAGCAGCCCTAGACACTTTTCACCCCTCCACTTT.

The V and J genes are TRBV29-1 and TRBJ2-7, with D possibly matching TRBD2 (5 bases). CDR3 length: 14 amino acids. Germline values: CDR1 SQVTM, CDR2 ANQGSEA. V lost 6 bases to trimming and J lost 0 bases, with 15 bases between them. The CDR3 loop is CSVQPGSFSYEQYF. In nucleotides, the CDR3 is TGCAGCGTCCAGCCGGGGAGCTTCTCCTACGAGCAGTACTTC.

The V gene is TRBV11-3, the J gene TRBJ2-2, with D possibly being TRBD1 (6 bases). Per germline, CDR1 SGHNT and CDR2 YENEEA. The CDR3 covers 14 residues. Trimming stripped 4 bases from V and 0 bases from J, with 6 bases between. CDR3 sequence: CASSSGANTGELFF. In DNA form, the CDR3 reads TGTGCCAGCAGCTCAGGGGCGAACACCGGGGAGCTGTTTTTT.

Only a few counts were recorded for this clone. This chain connects TRBV6-8 to TRBJ2-1; D is undetermined. Germline CDR1 MNHGY, CDR2 SAAAGT. CDR3 length equals 12 residues. V shed 5 bases and J shed 8 bases, with 10 bases lying between them. The chain's CDR3 is CASSPDGDEQFF. CDR3 coding DNA: TGTGCCAGCAGTCCCGATGGGGATGAGCAGTTCTTC.

This clone has a handful of counts. The gene calls are TRBV11-3 and TRBJ1-6; 8 bases are a match to TRBD1. CDR3 length equals 15 residues. The junction had 9 bases not matched to a gene; V was cut back by 3 bases and J by 11 bases. Germline V gene data show CDR1 as SGHNT and CDR2 as YENEEA. CDR3 region: CASSFWTGIVTPLHF. The CDR3 DNA is TGTGCCAGCAGCTTTTGGACAGGGATTGTTACACCCCTCCACTTT. Full variable domain (missing parts from reference TRBV11-3 and TRBJ1-6): EAGVVQSPRYKIIEKKQPVAFWCNPISGHNTLYWYLQNLGQGPELLIRYENEEAVDDSQLPKDRFSAERLKGVDSTLKIQPAELGDSAVYLCASSFWTGIVTPLHFGNGTRLTVT.

V is TRBV12-5 and J is TRBJ2-3; 14 positions match TRBD2. This CDR3 contains 15 residues. J gave up 5 bases and V 3 bases, and 1 base lay outside the gene matches. The V gene's germline CDR1 is LGHNT and CDR2 FRNRAP. This CDR3 is CASGLGLAGGDTQYF. The CDR3 DNA follows: TGTGCTAGTGGTTTAGGACTAGCGGGAGGAGATACGCAGTATTTT.

In its sample, this clone was seen a few times. The rearrangement uses TRBV28 and TRBJ2-1; 8 bases line up with TRBD2. With 4 bases clipped from V and 4 bases from J, the junction kept 9 bases outside the gene matches. Germline CDR1 reads MDHEN; CDR2 reads SYDVKM. This CDR3 is built from 16 residues. In nucleotides, the CDR3 is TGTGCCAGCAGTTGGGAACTAGCGGAGAAGTACAATGAGCAGTTCTTC. Amino acid sequence: CASSWELAEKYNEQFF.